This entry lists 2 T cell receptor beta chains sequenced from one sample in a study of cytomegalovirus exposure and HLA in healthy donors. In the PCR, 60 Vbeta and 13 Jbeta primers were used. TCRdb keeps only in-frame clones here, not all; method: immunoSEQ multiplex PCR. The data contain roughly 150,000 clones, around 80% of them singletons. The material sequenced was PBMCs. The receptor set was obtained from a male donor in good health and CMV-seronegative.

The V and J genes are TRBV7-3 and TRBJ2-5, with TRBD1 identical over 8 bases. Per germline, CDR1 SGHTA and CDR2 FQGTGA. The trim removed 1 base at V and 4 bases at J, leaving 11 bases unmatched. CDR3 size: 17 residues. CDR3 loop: CASSLNGGGQGGETQYF. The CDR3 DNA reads TGTGCCAGCAGCTTAAATGGGGGTGGACAGGGAGGAGAGACCCAGTACTTC.

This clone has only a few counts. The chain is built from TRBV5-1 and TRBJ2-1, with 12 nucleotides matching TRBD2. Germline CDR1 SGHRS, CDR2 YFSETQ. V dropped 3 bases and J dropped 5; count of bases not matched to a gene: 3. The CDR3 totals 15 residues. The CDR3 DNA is TGCGCCAGCAGCTACGGACTAGCGGGAAACAATGAGCAGTTCTTC. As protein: CASSYGLAGNNEQFF.